These 21 T cell receptor beta chains share one sample of origin, sequenced in a study of shared clonotypes between healthy human individuals. Measured with immunoSEQ multiplex PCR; TCRdb has only the in-frame clones, and not every one. The repertoire holds about 2 million clones, with about 94% as singletons. The naive CD8 subset, CD45RO-negative cells positively selected for CCR7, excluded terminally differentiated effector memory CD45RA+ cells. Material: naive CD8+ T cells sorted from blood. These receptors were taken from a young man in good health.

The CDR3 protein is CASSLVPRGSTEAFF. CDR3 in DNA: TGTGCCAGCAGCCTTGTACCACGAGGGTCCACTGAAGCTTTCTTT. This sequence joins TRBV7-9 and TRBJ1-1; D uncertain. The germline gives CDR1 SEHNR, CDR2 FQNEAQ (reference sequence). Trimming removed 5 bases at V and 4 bases at J, with 17 bases between. The CDR3 loop spans 15 amino acids.

The chain is built from TRBV5-6 and TRBJ2-5; D is ambiguous. Germline CDR1 and CDR2: SGHDT and YYEEEE. The CDR3 contains 14 residues. V was pared by 0 bases and J by 1 base, with 7 bases between. The CDR3 here is CASSLVRSQETQYF. The CDR3 DNA reads TGTGCCAGCAGCTTGGTCCGATCCCAAGAGACCCAGTACTTC.

CDR3 sequence reads: CASSVEPGGLEEIFGNTIYF. The DNA of the CDR3 is TGTGCCAGCAGCGTAGAACCGGGGGGATTGGAGGAGATCTTTGGAAACACCATATATTTT. The chain combines TRBV9 with TRBJ1-3, with a weak D call TRBD1 (5 bases). Trimming removed 0 bases at V and 3 bases at J, with 25 bases between. The CDR3 extends over 20 amino acids. Germline V gives CDR1 SGDLS, CDR2 YYNGEE. Full variable domain (missing parts from reference TRBV9 and TRBJ1-3): DSGVTQTPKHLITATGQRVTLRCSPRSGDLSVYWYQQSLDQGLQFLIQYYNGEERAKGNILERFSAQQFPDLHSELNLSSLELGDSALYFCASSVEPGGLEEIFGNTIYFGEGSWLTVV.

Details on this clone: The same CDR3 is also encoded by other DNA sequences in this sample. The chain has TRBV2 and TRBJ2-3; 7 bases line up with TRBD1. V lost 1 base to trimming and J lost 0 bases; unmatched junction nucleotides: 4. This CDR3 has 16 amino acids. Per the germline V gene, CDR1 is SNHLY and CDR2 is FYNNEI. The CDR3 here is CASSEGQGVSTDTQYF. CDR3 in DNA: TGTGCCAGCAGTGAAGGACAGGGTGTGAGCACAGATACGCAGTATTTT.

The chain recombines TRBV28 with TRBJ2-2, with D perhaps assigned TRBD1 or TRBD2 (5 bases each). Trimming removed 5 bases at V and 4 bases at J, with 17 bases between. The germline CDR1 and CDR2 sequences are MDHEN and SYDVKM. The length of the CDR3 is 16 residues. The DNA of the CDR3 is TGTGCCAGCAGTCCTTTACCAGGGACGGGCACCGGGGAGCTGTTTTTT. Its protein product is CASSPLPGTGTGELFF.

About this clone itself: The same CDR3 can be traced to other DNA sequences in this sample. V is TRBV29-1 and J is TRBJ2-5, with unresolved D. This CDR3 is built from 12 residues. V was trimmed by 4 bases and J by 1 base, leaving 7 bases between them. Germline CDR1 reads SQVTM; CDR2 reads ANQGSEA. The CDR3 DNA reads as TGCAGCGTTGGTACAGTCCAAGAGACCCAGTACTTC. The encoded protein is CSVGTVQETQYF.

V gene TRBV4-3 combines with J gene TRBJ2-7, with 7 bases fitting TRBD1. J gave up 0 bases and V 4 bases, and 18 bases lay outside the gene matches. Germline V CDR1 and CDR2: LGHNA, YSLEER. The CDR3 is made up of 19 amino acids. CDR3 sequence: CASSPQTSIGQASSYEQYF. The CDR3, as DNA: TGCGCCAGCAGCCCCCAAACTTCAATTGGACAGGCGAGCTCCTACGAGCAGTACTTC.

This sequence joins TRBV5-1 and TRBJ2-5, with D perhaps TRBD2 (6 bases). The CDR3 loop spans 15 amino acids. The V gene lost 2 bases and the J gene lost 0 bases, with 11 bases spanning the gap. From germline, CDR1 is SGHRS and CDR2 YFSETQ. The CDR3 loop is CASSLWRAYQETQYF. CDR3 DNA sequence: TGCGCCAGCAGCTTATGGAGGGCGTACCAAGAGACCCAGTACTTC.

The V gene is TRBV4-1, the J gene TRBJ2-2; the match to TRBD1 covers 12 bases. V dropped 5 bases and J dropped 6; count of bases not matched to a gene: 1. CDR3 size: 14 residues. Germline values: CDR1 MGHRA, CDR2 YSYEKL. The CDR3 DNA sequence: TGCGCCAGCAGCGGGACAGGGGGCCCCGGGGAGCTGTTTTTT. As protein: CASSGTGGPGELFF.

On this clone: The sample holds other DNA sequences that translate to the same CDR3. The rearrangement uses TRBV27 and TRBJ1-1, with a weak D call TRBD1 (6 bases). The CDR3 runs 12 residues. The V gene lost 6 bases and the J gene lost 4 bases, with 9 bases spanning the gap. The germline gives CDR1 MNHEY, CDR2 SMNVEV (reference sequence). CDR3 nucleotide sequence: TGTGCCAGCAGAACAGGGCTCACTGAAGCTTTCTTT. It translates to CASRTGLTEAFF.

The rearrangement joins TRBV7-9 to TRBJ2-7; D not certain. This CDR3 comprises 13 residues. Looked up from germline, CDR1 is SEHNR and CDR2 is FQNEAQ (reference sequence). V was cut by 0 bases and J by 3 bases, with 6 bases left in between. CDR3 region: CASSLASNYEQYF. The DNA for the CDR3 is TGTGCCAGCAGCTTAGCCTCAAACTACGAGCAGTACTTC. The whole variable domain, remainder taken from reference TRBV7-9 and TRBJ2-7, is DTGVSQNPRHKITKRGQNVTFRCDPISEHNRLYWYRQTLGQGPEFLTYFQNEAQLEKSRLLSDRFSAERPKGSFSTLEIQRTEQGDSAMYLCASSLASNYEQYFGPGTRLTVT.

The rearrangement uses TRBV4-1 and TRBJ2-1, with D unclear. The CDR3 contains 15 residues. Trimming stripped 0 bases from V and 4 bases from J, with 10 bases between. The germline CDR1 and CDR2 sequences are MGHRA and YSYEKL. The CDR3 coding sequence is TGCGCCAGCAGCCAAGATCAGGACGGGTACAATGAGCAGTTCTTC. Translation gives CASSQDQDGYNEQFF.

The rearrangement joins TRBV9 to TRBJ1-2; 10 bases align to TRBD1. Germline CDR1 reads SGDLS; CDR2 reads YYNGEE. This CDR3 is built from 13 residues. With V trimmed by 7 bases and J by 3 bases, 3 bases remained unmatched. CDR3 DNA sequence: TGTGCCAGCGGACAGGGGGAGGACTATGGCTACACCTTC. Protein product: CASGQGEDYGYTF.

The chain joins TRBV2 to TRBJ2-7; D is possibly TRBD2 (5 bases). Germline V gene data show CDR1 as SNHLY and CDR2 as FYNNEI. This CDR3 region has 14 residues. V dropped 1 base and J dropped 7 bases, with 14 bases sitting between them. The CDR3 reads CASSEDWEWGEQYF. In DNA, the CDR3 is TGTGCCAGCAGTGAAGACTGGGAGTGGGGTGAGCAGTACTTC.

CDR3 loop: CASSLVRGTINQPQHF. For the CDR3, the DNA is TGTGCCAGCAGCTTAGTTCGGGGTACAATTAATCAGCCCCAGCATTTT. The chain uses TRBV7-2 and TRBJ1-5; D remains unclear. The CDR3 runs 16 residues. Germline V CDR1 and CDR2: SGHTA, FQGNSA. With 1 base removed from V and 4 bases from J, the gap between germline ends came to 14 bases. The full variable domain, in which reference TRBV7-2 and TRBJ1-5 provide the parts outside the CDR3, is GAGVSQSPSNKVTEKGKDVELRCDPISGHTALYWYRQSLGQGLEFLIYFQGNSAPDKSGLPSDRFSAERTGGSVSTLTIQRTQQEDSAVYLCASSLVRGTINQPQHFGDGTRLSIL.

The chain couples TRBV7-6 to TRBJ2-7, with TRBD1 as a possible D gene (6 bases). Trimming stripped 4 bases from V and 3 bases from J, with 13 bases between. This CDR3 has 14 amino acids. Germline V CDR1 and CDR2: SGHVS, FNYEAQ. CDR3 coding DNA: TGTGCCAGCAGCTCGGACAGCCATGTCTACGAGCAGTACTTC. Residues: CASSSDSHVYEQYF.

The chain couples TRBV27 to TRBJ2-5; a possible D gene is TRBD1 (6 bases). Germline V gene data show CDR1 as MNHEY and CDR2 as SMNVEV (reference sequence). The CDR3 sequence is 15 residues long. V dropped 1 base and J dropped 4 bases, with 13 bases sitting between them. This CDR3 reads CASSLLLGAGETQYF. Here the CDR3 DNA reads TGTGCCAGCAGTTTATTGTTGGGGGCTGGAGAGACCCAGTACTTC.

This chain links TRBV7-9 with TRBJ2-2; a weak D match, TRBD1 (5 bases). The V gene's germline CDR1 is SEHNR and CDR2 FQNEAQ (reference sequence). The germline V and J ends were trimmed by 5 bases and 10 bases, with 11 bases remaining between them. CDR3 length: 12 residues. The DNA for the CDR3 is TGTGCCAGCAGCCTTCTGGGGCCGGAGCTGTTTTTT. It yields the protein CASSLLGPELFF.

The chain has TRBV27 and TRBJ2-2; TRBD1 agrees at 7 bases. The germline gives CDR1 MNHEY, CDR2 SMNVEV (reference sequence). V lost 3 bases to trimming and J lost 0 bases; unmatched junction nucleotides: 1. CDR3 length equals 15 residues. The CDR3: CASSFTGANTGELFF. As DNA, the CDR3 is TGTGCCAGCAGTTTTACAGGGGCGAACACCGGGGAGCTGTTTTTT.

This clone was counted once. The chain links TRBV27 to TRBJ2-3; 9 nucleotides align to TRBD2. This CDR3 has 15 residues. The germline V gene encodes CDR1 MNHEY and CDR2 SMNVEV (reference sequence). V gave up 4 bases and J gave up 4 bases; unmatched junction bases: 6. The CDR3 bases are TGTGCCAGCAGTTCAGGAGCGGGAGGAGCAGATACGCAGTATTTT. It yields the protein CASSSGAGGADTQYF.

The gene calls are TRBV10-2 and TRBJ2-3, with TRBD2 as a possible D gene (5 bases). Germline V gene lookup returns CDR1 WSHSY and CDR2 SAAADI. The CDR3 is made up of 15 amino acids. Between the trimmed V and J ends, which lost 0 bases and 4 bases, there was a span of 11 bases. The CDR3 sequence: CASSESGPGADTQYF. The CDR3 region has the DNA TGCGCCAGCAGTGAGTCAGGGCCCGGGGCAGATACGCAGTATTTT.